Sequencing of this TCR beta chain was carried out in a study of cytomegalovirus exposure and HLA in healthy donors. Study in general: Genotyping showed less than 85% of 350 to 400 donors falling in the Caucasian-associated ancestry cluster.

With 60 Vbeta and 13 Jbeta primers, the PCR was carried out. Sequencing used immunoSEQ multiplex PCR; TCRdb keeps in-frame clones, though not all of them. The sample lists around 150,000 clones, around 80% seen once, with under 7.5% in the top ten. A note on this clone: Its target is unknown.

Study findings and constraints: CMV serostatus was the sole immune exposure data available.

V lost 0 bases and J lost 4, with 13 bases in between. Germline lookup yields CDR1 SGHDT and CDR2 YYEEEE. CDR3 length: 15 residues. The sequenced sample consisted of PBMCs. The chain recombines TRBV5-6 with TRBJ1-2; D may be TRBD1 (5 bases). This clonotype was obtained from a man aged 35-49 years in good health and CMV-seropositive. CDR3 nucleotide sequence: TGTGCCAGCAGCTTGGAAGGGCAGGGATCCTATGGCTACACCTTC. Its translation is CASSLEGQGSYGYTF.